What follows describes a single T cell receptor beta chain. Its antigen specificity is not known. No base qualities exist here, and no much larger clone lies one base off it. The sample belongs to a study of vaccination effects on CD4 cells after COVID-19 (dated by TCRdb to 2021 to 2024). Turning to the overall study: Each participant received two doses of an mRNA SARS-CoV-2 vaccine, either BNT162b2 or mRNA-1273. SARS-CoV-2 spike-specific CD4+ TCR repertoires from before and after mRNA vaccination were compared in COVID-19 convalescent patients and in infection-naive vaccine recipients. A total of nine to ten COVID-19 convalescent patients and 4 SARS-CoV-2-naive healthy vaccine recipients were included in the full study. In the study, cultures from other donors were sequenced using the Oncomine TCR Beta short-read assay on an Illumina iSeq 100. The paper as a whole reports these results and caveats: In healthy vaccine recipients, vaccine-induced clones were almost all SARS-CoV-2 mono-reactive, with only 1 of 255 being cross-reactive with common cold coronaviruses. Only a small number of convalescent patients were included, and no early post-infection timepoints were available, which limited the study. Marked clonal contraction was observed in both infection-induced and vaccine-induced clones at late post-vaccination timepoints, consistent with waning T cell responses.

Libraries were constructed by the immunoSEQ multiplex PCR assay. DNA from the cultured, isolated CD4+ T cells was subjected to TCR beta CDR3 sequencing. On the study's bioinformatics: The analysis removed non-productive TCR sequences, trimmed reads to the CDR3 region, and retained only CDR3s that were 7 or more amino acids long. Antigen-specific clonotypes were identified with the MANAFEST web app by comparing expansion in peptide wells against reference cultures. Positive clones required FDR<0.05 expansion versus reference and all other wells, odds ratio above 5, and frequency above 0.1% in two replicate wells. A clonotype was called cross-reactive if it was significantly expanded both in SARS-CoV-2 spike wells and in at least one common cold coronavirus spike condition. CDR3 similarity was assessed by Levenshtein distance using the stringdist R package, and unrooted trees were constructed with ape in R 3.6.1. TCRdb mirrors the immuneACCESS table, restricted to in-frame sequences. Some clones are absent from its copies; in checked studies, under half trace to an unresolved V gene, and the reason for the others is unknown. V and J calls and clone size are those listed in that table; D and trimming were worked out from the DNA. The sample table holds 20,000 to 25,000 clones, of which 65% to 75% were seen once. Of the sample, around 28% is held by the ten largest clones.

CDR3 length: 17 amino acids, cysteine to phenylalanine. Only the CDR3 region is kept as DNA, spanning 51 bases read in frame from base 1. Trimmed from V: 4 bases; trimmed from J: 0 bases; junction bases lacking a gene match: 7. Via the germline V gene (reference sequence), CDR1 is SEHNR and CDR2 FQNEAQ. In the ViraFEST assay, PBMC were stimulated with viral peptide pools, and antigen-specific CD4+ T cell clonotypes were then identified by expansion using TCR sequencing. After 10 days of culture, CD4+ T cells were isolated with the EasySep CD4+ T cell isolation kit. None of the healthy vaccine recipients had a prior SARS-CoV-2 infection, which was confirmed by nucleocapsid antibody tests that came back negative both before and after vaccination. Approximately 2.1 million PBMC per well were cultured in IMDM with about 5.1% human AB serum, 8 to 10 IU/ml IL-2 and gentamicin, plus 10 ug/ml peptides. On days 3 and 7, half of the culture medium was replaced with fresh IL-2-containing medium. Unless noted otherwise, every peptide stimulation condition was grown in triplicate wells. PBMC were separated from whole blood using Ficoll-Paque Plus gradient centrifugation and were then either cryopreserved at -140C or used fresh. Overlapping peptide pools spanned the spike proteins of SARS-CoV-2 and the common cold coronaviruses HCoV-NL63, HCoV-OC43 and HCoV-229E. Genomic DNA was extracted from cultured CD4+ T cells with the QIAamp micro DNA kit.

Recombination linked TRBV7-9 to TRBJ1-1; 11 middle bases align to TRBD1. The sample here was CD4+ T cells from PBMCs cultured with HCoV-NL63 spike peptides, taken before COVID-19 vaccination. Interpreted using the paper, the cell subset or site label stands for: HCoV-NL63 spike overlapping peptide pool stimulation. The receptor comes from a human donor who received a COVID-19 vaccine. The CDR3 region reads CASSSDRGRGMNTEAFF. The DNA sequence follows: TGTGCCAGCAGCTCGGACAGGGGGCGCGGGATGAACACTGAAGCTTTCTTT.